Given below is one T cell receptor (beta chain) in context. The sample originates from a study of blood T cell repertoires in COVID-19. About the research overall: In each case, the material was cDNA or gDNA derived from T cells, B-cell-depleted T cells, or PBMCs.

This CDR3 comprises 18 residues. How the authors handled the data: Reference gene primer amplification yielded estimated nucleated cell counts. Generated by immunoSEQ multiplex PCR, the TCRdb table keeps only in-frame clones and is missing some. The D gene and trimming were derived from the DNA, and the V and J assignments and clone size from that table. Among 150,000 to 190,000 clones, approximately 90% were seen once, and the ten largest hold more than 14%. Sequences were obtained from peripheral blood. The receptor comes from a woman between 40 and 50 years old with acute or convalescent COVID-19. The J gene is TRBJ2-1, the V gene TRBV21-1; the table gives TRBD2 as D, unverified against the DNA. TRBV21-1 is reported as a pseudogene. CDR3 residues: CASSKGGGSTWIYNEQFF. The CDR3 bases are TGTGCCAGCAGCAAAGGAGGCGGGAGCACGTGGATATACAATGAGCAGTTCTTC.